This T cell receptor beta chain was obtained from a study of blood T cell repertoires in COVID-19. Study overall: Material from acute and convalescent COVID-19 was sourced from the United States, Italy and Spain. PBMCs, B-cell-depleted T cells, or T cells provided the cDNA or gDNA that made up the material.

Authors' analysis steps: Amplification of reference gene primers was used by the study to estimate nucleated cell counts. Only in-frame clones appear in the TCRdb table, and some are missing; sequencing was by immunoSEQ multiplex PCR. That table is the source of V, J and clone size, and D and trimming were worked out from the DNA. The data contain 85,000 to 95,000 clones, about 88% of them seen just once; the ten biggest clones take up about 17%. The sequencing input was peripheral blood. The receptor's source is a woman of 80 years or more with acute or convalescent COVID-19.

The CDR3 is CASSLLGGMGTGELFF. Written as DNA, the CDR3 is TGTGCCAGCAGCCTCCTTGGAGGGATGGGCACCGGGGAGCTGTTTTTT. The chain couples TRBV4-2 to TRBJ2-2, with D perhaps TRBD2 (6 bases). CDR1 LGHNA and CDR2 YNFKEQ come from the germline V gene. CDR3 size: 16 residues. V was pared by 4 bases and J by 4 bases, with 16 bases between.